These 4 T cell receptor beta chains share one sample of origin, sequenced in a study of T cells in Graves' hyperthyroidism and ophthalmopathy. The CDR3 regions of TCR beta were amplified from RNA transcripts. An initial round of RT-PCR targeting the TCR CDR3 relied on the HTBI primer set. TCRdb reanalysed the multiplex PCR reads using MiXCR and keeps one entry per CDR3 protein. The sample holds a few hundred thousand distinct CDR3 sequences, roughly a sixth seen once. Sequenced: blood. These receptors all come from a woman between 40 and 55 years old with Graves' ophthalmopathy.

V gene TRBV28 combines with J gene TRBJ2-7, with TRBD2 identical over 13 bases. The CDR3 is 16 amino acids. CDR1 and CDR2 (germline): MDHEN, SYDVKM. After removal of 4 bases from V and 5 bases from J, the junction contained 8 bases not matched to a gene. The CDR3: CASSSGLAGSWDEQYF. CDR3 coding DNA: TGTGCCAGCAGTTCGGGACTAGCGGGGTCGTGGGACGAGCAGTACTTC.

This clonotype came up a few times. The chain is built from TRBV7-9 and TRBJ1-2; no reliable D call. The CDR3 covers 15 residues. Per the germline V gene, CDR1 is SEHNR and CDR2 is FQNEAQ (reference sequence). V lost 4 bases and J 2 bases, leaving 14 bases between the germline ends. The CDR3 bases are TGTGCCAGCAGCTACTATACGGGGTCCAACTATGGCTACACCTTC. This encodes CASSYYTGSNYGYTF.

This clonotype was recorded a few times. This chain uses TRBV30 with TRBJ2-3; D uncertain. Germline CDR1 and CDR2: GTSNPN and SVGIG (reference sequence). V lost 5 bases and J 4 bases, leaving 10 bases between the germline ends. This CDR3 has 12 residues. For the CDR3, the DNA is TGTGCCTGGGGGTTAACTTCAGATACGCAGTATTTT. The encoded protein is CAWGLTSDTQYF.

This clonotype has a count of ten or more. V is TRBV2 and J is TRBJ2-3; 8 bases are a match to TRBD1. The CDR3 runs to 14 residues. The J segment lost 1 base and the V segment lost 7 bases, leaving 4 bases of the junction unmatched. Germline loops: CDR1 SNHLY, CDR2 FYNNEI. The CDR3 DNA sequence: TGTGCCAGCAAGACGGGACAGGGCACAGATACGCAGTATTTT. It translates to CASKTGQGTDTQYF.